This T cell receptor (beta chain) was sequenced during a study of T-cell memory formation after mild COVID-19. Each CDR3 protein is one row after TCRdb ran MiXCR on the 5' RACE reads. The sample lists roughly 380,000 distinct CDR3 sequences, approximately 27% seen once, with 13% in the top ten. The table lists this clonotype with a count of one. The antigen is unknown. A much more abundant neighbour one base away suggests this may be a read error. The final CDR3 position lacks the conserved phenylalanine or tryptophan, pointing to a likely read error. CDR1 is LGHDT, CDR2 YNNKEL, per germline (reference sequence). This CDR3 has 15 residues. Deletions cut 3 bases from V and 1 base from J, with 12 bases between. The study, taken as a whole, reports: Shrinking CD4+ clones resided mostly in CM and EM, and CD8+ ones in EMRA. The appearance of some responding clones in pre-infection memory suggested that cross-reactive memory joined.

J is TRBJ1-2 and V is TRBV3-1; possibly TRBD1 for D (6 bases). This sequence was found in an adult woman who had mild COVID-19 (a few samples of this study predate the infection). Cell type and time point are not known. The specimen was PBMCs or a T cell subset sorted from them (not recorded which). CDR3 coding DNA: TGTGCCAGCAGCCATGGGGACACCCGTAACTATGGCTACACCTGC. It is translated as CASSHGDTRNYGYTC.